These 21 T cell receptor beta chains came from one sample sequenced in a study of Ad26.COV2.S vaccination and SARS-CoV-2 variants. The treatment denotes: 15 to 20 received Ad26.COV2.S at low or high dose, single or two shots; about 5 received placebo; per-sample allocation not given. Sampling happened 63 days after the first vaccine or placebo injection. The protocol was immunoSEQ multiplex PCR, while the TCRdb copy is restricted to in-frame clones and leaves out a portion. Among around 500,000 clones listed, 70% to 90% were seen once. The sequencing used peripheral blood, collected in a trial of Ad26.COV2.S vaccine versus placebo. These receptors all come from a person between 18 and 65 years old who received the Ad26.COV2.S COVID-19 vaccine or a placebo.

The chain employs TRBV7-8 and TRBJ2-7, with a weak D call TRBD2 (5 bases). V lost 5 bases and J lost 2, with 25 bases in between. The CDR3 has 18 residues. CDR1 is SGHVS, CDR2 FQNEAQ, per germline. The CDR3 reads CASSHPQYSGIRTYEQYF. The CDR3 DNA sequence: TGTGCCAGCAGCCACCCTCAATACAGCGGAATAAGAACCTACGAGCAGTACTTC.

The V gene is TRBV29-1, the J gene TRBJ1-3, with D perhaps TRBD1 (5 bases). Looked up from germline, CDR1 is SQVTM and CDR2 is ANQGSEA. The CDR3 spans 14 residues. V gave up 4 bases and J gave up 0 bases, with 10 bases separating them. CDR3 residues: CSVARDSSGNTIYF. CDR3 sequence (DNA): TGCAGCGTTGCCAGGGATAGCTCTGGAAACACCATATATTTT.

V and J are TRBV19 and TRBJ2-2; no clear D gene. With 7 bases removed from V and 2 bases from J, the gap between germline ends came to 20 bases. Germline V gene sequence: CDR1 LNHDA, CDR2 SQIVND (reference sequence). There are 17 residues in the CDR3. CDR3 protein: CASKNTAPMSNTGELFF. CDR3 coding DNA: TGTGCCAGTAAAAATACAGCCCCGATGAGTAACACCGGGGAGCTGTTTTTT.

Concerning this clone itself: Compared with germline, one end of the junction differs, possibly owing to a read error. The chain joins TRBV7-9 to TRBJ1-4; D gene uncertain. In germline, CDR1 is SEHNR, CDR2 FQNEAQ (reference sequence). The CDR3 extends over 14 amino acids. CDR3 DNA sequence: TGTGCCAGCAGCCTCTCATCAACGAATGAAAAACTGTTTTTT. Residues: CASSLSSTNEKLFF.

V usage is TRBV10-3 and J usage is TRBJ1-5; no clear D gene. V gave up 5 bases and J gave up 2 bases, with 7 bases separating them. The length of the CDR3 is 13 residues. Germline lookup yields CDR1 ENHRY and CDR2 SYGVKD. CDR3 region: CAISREGNQPQHF. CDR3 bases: TGTGCCATCAGTAGAGAGGGCAATCAGCCCCAGCATTTT.

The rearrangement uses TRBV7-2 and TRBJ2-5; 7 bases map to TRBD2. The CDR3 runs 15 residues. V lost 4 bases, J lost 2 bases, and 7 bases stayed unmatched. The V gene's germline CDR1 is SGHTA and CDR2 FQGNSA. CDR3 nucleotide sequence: TGTGCCAGCAGCTCCCGATGGGGGGGGCAAGAGACCCAGTACTTC. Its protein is CASSSRWGGQETQYF.

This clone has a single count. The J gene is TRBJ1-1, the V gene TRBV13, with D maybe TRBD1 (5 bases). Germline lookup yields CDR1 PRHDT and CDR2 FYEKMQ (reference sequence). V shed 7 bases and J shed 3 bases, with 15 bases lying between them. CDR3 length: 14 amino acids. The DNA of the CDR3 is TGTGCCAGCACCACGGACACGGGGTACACTGAAGCTTTCTTT. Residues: CASTTDTGYTEAFF.

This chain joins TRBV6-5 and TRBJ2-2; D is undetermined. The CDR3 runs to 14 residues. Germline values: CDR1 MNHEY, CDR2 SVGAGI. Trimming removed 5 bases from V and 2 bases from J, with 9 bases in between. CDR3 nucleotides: TGTGCCAGCAGTCAACGACAAAACACCGGGGAGCTGTTTTTT. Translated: CASSQRQNTGELFF.

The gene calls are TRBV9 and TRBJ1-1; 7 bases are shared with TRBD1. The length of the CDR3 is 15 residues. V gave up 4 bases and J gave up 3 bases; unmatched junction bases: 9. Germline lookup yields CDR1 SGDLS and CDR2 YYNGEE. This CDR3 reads CASSFSGGLHTEAFF. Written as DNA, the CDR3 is TGTGCCAGCAGCTTTTCAGGGGGGCTTCACACTGAAGCTTTCTTT. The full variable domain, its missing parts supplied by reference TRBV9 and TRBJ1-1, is DSGVTQTPKHLITATGQRVTLRCSPRSGDLSVYWYQQSLDQGLQFLIQYYNGEERAKGNILERFSAQQFPDLHSELNLSSLELGDSALYFCASSFSGGLHTEAFFGQGTRLTVV.

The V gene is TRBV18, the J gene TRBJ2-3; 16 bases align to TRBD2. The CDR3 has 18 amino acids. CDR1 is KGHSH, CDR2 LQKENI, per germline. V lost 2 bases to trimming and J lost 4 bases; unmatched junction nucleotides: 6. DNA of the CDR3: TGTGCCAGCTCACCAGCCACCGGGACTAGCGGGGGGGCAGATACGCAGTATTTT. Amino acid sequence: CASSPATGTSGGADTQYF.

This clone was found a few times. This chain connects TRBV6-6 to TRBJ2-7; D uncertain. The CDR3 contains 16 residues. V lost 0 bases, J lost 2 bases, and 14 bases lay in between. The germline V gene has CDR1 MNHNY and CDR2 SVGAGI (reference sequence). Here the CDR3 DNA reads TGTGCCAGCAGTTACTCCGCTCGGAACCCCACCTACGAGCAGTACTTC. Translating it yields CASSYSARNPTYEQYF.

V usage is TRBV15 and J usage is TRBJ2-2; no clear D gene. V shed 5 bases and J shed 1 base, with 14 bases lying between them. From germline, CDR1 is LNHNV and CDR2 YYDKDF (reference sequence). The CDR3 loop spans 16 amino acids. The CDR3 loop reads CATSLDSIGNTGELFF. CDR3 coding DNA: TGTGCCACCAGCCTAGACTCAATAGGGAACACCGGGGAGCTGTTTTTT.

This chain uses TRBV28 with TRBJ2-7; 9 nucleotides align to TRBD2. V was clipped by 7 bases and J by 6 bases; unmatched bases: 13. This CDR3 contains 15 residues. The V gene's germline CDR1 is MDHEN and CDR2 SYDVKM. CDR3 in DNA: TGTGCCAGCACCAAATCCGGGCTAGCGGGATCCGAGCAGTACTTC. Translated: CASTKSGLAGSEQYF.

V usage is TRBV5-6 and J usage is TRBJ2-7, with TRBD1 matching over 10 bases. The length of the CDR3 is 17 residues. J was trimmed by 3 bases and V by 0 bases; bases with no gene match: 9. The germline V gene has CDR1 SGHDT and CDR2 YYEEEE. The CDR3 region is CASSLGPPGQGSYEQYF. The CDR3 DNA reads TGTGCCAGCAGCTTGGGACCACCGGGACAGGGGAGCTACGAGCAGTACTTC.

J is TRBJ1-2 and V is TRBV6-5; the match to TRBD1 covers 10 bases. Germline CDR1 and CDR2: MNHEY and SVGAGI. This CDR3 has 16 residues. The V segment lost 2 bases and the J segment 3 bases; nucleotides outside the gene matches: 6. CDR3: CASSYLRTGGDYGYTF. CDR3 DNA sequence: TGTGCCAGCAGTTACCTTCGGACAGGGGGTGACTATGGCTACACCTTC.

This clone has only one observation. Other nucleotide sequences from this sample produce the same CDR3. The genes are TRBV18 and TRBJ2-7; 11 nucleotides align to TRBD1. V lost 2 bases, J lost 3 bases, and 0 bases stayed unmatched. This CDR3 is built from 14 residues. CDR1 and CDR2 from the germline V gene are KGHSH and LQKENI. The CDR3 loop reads CASSPGTGGYEQYF. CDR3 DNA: TGTGCCAGCTCACCAGGGACAGGGGGCTACGAGCAGTACTTC.

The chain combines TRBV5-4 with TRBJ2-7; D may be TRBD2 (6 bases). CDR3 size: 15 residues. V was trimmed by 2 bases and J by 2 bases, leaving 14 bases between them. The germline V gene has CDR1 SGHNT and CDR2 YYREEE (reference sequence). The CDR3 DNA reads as TGTGCCAGCAGCTTCCAGCTGGAGGGCACCTACGAGCAGTACTTC. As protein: CASSFQLEGTYEQYF. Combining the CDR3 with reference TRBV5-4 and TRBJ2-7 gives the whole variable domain ETGVTQSPTHLIKTRGQQVTLRCSSQSGHNTVSWYQQALGQGPQFIFQYYREEENGRGNFPPRFSGLQFPNYSSELNVNALELDDSALYLCASSFQLEGTYEQYFGPGTRLTVT.

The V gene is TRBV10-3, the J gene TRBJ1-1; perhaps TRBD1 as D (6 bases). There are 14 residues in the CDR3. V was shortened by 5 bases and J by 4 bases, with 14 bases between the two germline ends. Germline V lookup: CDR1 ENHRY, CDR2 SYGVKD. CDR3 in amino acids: CAISIRQEGTEAFF. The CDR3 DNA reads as TGTGCCATCAGTATACGACAGGAAGGCACTGAAGCTTTCTTT.

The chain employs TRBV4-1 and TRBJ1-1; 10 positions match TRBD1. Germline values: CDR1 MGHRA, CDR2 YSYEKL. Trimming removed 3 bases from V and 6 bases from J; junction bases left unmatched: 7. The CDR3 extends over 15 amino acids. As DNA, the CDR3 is TGCGCCAGCAGCCAGGGGGACAGGGGAGGATCTGAAGCTTTCTTT. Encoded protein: CASSQGDRGGSEAFF.

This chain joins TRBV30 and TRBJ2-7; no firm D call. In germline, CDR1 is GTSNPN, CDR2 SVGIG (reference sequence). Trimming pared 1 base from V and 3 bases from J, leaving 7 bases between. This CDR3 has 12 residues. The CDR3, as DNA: TGTGCCTGGAGTGGGCTATTCTACGAGCAGTACTTC. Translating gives CAWSGLFYEQYF. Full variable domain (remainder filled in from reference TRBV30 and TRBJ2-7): SQTIHQWPATLVQPVGSPLSLECTVEGTSNPNLYWYRQAAGRGLQLLFYSVGIGQISSEVPQNLSASRPQDRQFILSSKKLLLSDSGFYLCAWSGLFYEQYFGPGTRLTVT.

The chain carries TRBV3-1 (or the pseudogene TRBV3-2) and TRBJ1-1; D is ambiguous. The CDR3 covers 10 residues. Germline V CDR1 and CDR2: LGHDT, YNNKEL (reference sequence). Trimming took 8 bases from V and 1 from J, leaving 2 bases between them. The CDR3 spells CASGNTEAFF. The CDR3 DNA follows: TGTGCCAGCGGGAACACTGAAGCTTTCTTT.